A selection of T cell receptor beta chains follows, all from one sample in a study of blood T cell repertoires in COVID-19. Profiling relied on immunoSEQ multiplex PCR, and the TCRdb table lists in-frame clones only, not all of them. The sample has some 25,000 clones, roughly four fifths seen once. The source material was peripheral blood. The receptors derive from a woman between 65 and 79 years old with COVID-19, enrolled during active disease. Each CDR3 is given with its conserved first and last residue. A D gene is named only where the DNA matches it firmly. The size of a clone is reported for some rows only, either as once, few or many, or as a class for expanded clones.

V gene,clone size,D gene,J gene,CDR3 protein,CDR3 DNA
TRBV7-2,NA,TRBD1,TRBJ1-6,CASSQGTPDRLYSPLHF,TGTGCCAGCAGCCAAGGAACCCCGGACAGGTTATATTCACCCCTCCACTTT
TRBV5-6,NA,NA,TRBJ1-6,CASSLARDSPLHF,TGTGCCAGCAGCCTTGCCCGAGATTCACCCCTCCACTTT
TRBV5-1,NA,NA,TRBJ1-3,CASSPSDSSGNTIYF,TGCGCCAGCAGCCCGTCTGACAGCTCTGGAAACACCATATATTTT
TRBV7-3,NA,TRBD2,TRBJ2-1,CASSLYPGLAGVNEQFF,TGTGCCAGCAGCTTATACCCGGGGCTAGCGGGAGTCAATGAGCAGTTCTTC
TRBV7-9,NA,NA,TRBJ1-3,CASSPTRTASGNTIYF,TGTGCCAGCAGCCCCACCCGGACAGCCTCTGGAAACACCATATATTTT
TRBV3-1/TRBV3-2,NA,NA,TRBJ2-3,CASSQVWTSTDTQYF,TGTGCCAGCAGCCAAGTCTGGACTAGCACAGATACGCAGTATTTT
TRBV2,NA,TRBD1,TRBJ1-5,CASSLGQGNQPQHF,TGTGCCAGCAGTCTGGGACAGGGAAATCAGCCCCAGCATTTT
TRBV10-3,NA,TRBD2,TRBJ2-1,CAISRLAESKNEQFF,TGTGCCATCAGTCGACTAGCGGAGTCTAAGAATGAGCAGTTCTTC
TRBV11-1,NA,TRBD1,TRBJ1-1,CASSPPILDRDTEAFF,TGTGCCAGCAGCCCACCTATCCTGGACAGGGACACTGAAGCTTTCTTT
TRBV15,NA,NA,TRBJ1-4,CATSKPTDNYNEKLFF,TGTGCCACCAGCAAACCGACAGACAACTATAATGAAAAACTGTTTTTT
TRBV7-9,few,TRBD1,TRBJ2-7,CASSLGTGTGGGEQYF,TGTGCCAGCAGCTTAGGGACCGGGACAGGGGGCGGCGAGCAGTACTTC
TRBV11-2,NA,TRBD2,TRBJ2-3,CASSLRGGAGGPPDTQYF,TGTGCCAGCAGCCTGCGAGGAGGGGCGGGAGGGCCCCCAGATACGCAGTATTTT
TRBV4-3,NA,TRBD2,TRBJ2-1,CASSQEPSGTGNEQFF,TGCGCCAGCAGCCAAGAGCCTAGCGGGACCGGGAATGAGCAGTTCTTC
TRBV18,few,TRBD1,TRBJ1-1,CASSLGQGNTEAFF,TGTGCCAGCTCGTTGGGACAGGGGAACACTGAAGCTTTCTTT
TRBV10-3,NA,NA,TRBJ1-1,CAISPGGVTEAFF,TGTGCCATCAGTCCGGGGGGCGTCACTGAAGCTTTCTTT
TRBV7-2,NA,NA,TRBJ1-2,CASSLEFDTFYGYTF,TGTGCCAGCAGCTTAGAATTTGACACGTTCTATGGCTACACCTTC
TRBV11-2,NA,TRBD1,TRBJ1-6,CASTRQGLSPLHF,TGTGCCAGCACCCGACAGGGACTCTCACCCCTCCACTTT
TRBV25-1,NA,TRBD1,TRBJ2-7,CASSPTGALRQYF,TGTGCCAGCAGCCCGACAGGGGCTCTAAGGCAGTACTTC
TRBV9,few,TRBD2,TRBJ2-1,CASSRASGAYNEQFF,TGTGCCAGCAGCCGGGCTAGCGGGGCGTACAATGAGCAGTTCTTC
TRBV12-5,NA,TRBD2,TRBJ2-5,CASGLGTSGGQETQYF,TGTGCTAGTGGTTTGGGGACTAGCGGGGGCCAAGAGACCCAGTACTTC
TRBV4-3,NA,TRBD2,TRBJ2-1,CASSHPKARLAGGNEQFF,TGCGCCAGCAGCCACCCGAAGGCGCGGCTAGCGGGGGGAAATGAGCAGTTCTTC
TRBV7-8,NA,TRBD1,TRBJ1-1,CASSPPAGQTMNTEAFF,TGTGCCAGCAGCCCTCCGGCGGGACAGACGATGAACACTGAAGCTTTCTTT
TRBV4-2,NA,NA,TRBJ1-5,CASSQGGSYSNQPQHF,TGTGCCAGCAGCCAAGGGGGCTCGTACAGCAATCAGCCCCAGCATTTT
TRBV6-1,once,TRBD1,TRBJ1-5,CASSEALERGRPLFQPQHF,TGTGCCAGCAGTGAAGCATTAGAGAGGGGGCGGCCATTATTTCAGCCCCAGCATTTT
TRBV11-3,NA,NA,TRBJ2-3,CASSLDESGTQYF,TGTGCCAGCAGCTTAGATGAAAGCGGTACGCAGTATTTT
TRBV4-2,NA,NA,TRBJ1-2,CASSPLTGGNYGYTF,TGTGCCAGCAGCCCCCTCACGGGGGGGAACTATGGCTACACCTTC
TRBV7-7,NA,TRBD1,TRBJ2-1,CASSADRVPYNEQFF,TGTGCCAGCAGCGCTGACAGGGTGCCCTACAATGAGCAGTTCTTC
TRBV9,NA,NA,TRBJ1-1,CASSVAVGATEAFF,TGTGCCAGCAGCGTAGCGGTGGGGGCCACTGAAGCTTTCTTT
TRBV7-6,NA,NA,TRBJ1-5,CASSLGRAGSNQPQHF,TGTGCCAGCAGCTTAGGGAGGGCAGGTAGCAATCAGCCCCAGCATTTT
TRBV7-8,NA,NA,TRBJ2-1,CASSLAFDSLREEQFF,TGTGCCAGCAGCTTAGCCTTCGACTCACTCAGAGAAGAGCAGTTCTTC
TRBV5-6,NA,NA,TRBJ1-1,CASSLSGHDGAFF,TGTGCCAGCAGCTTGAGCGGGCACGATGGAGCTTTCTTT
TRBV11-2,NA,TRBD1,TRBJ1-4,CASSLETGFKEKLFF,TGTGCCAGCAGCTTAGAGACAGGGTTTAAGGAAAAACTGTTTTTT
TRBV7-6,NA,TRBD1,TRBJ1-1,CASSLVQGAGTEAFF,TGTGCCAGCAGCTTAGTACAGGGGGCTGGCACTGAAGCTTTCTTT